Listed below are T cell receptor beta chains from one sample, sequenced in a study of T-cell memory formation after mild COVID-19. TCRdb re-analysed the 5' RACE reads in MiXCR, keeping a single row per CDR3 protein. The table shows approximately 350,000 distinct CDR3 sequences, with around 15% occurring only once. Input material: PBMCs or a T cell subset sorted from them (not recorded which). Receptors were obtained from a man younger than 35 who had mild COVID-19 (a few samples of this study predate the infection). Cell type and time point are not known. Both conserved end residues are part of each CDR3. A D gene is named only where the DNA matches it firmly. Rows may omit the clone size; those that give it use once, few, many or a size class.

v_call: TRBV27; j_call: TRBJ2-4; clone_size: many; d_call: -; cdr3_nt: TGTGCCAGCAGTTTATCACGTCCAGGCCTAGCCAAAAACATTCAGTACTTC; cdr3_aa: CASSLSRPGLAKNIQYF
v_call: TRBV7-9; j_call: TRBJ2-7; clone_size: many; d_call: -; cdr3_nt: TGTGCCAGCAGCTTAGGGACCTGGGAGCAGTACTTC; cdr3_aa: CASSLGTWEQYF
v_call: TRBV6-5; j_call: TRBJ2-3; clone_size: -; d_call: -; cdr3_nt: TGTGCCAGCAGTTACCGTCTAGCGAGATCCCCCACAGATACGCAGTATTTT; cdr3_aa: CASSYRLARSPTDTQYF
v_call: TRBV4-3; j_call: TRBJ1-4; clone_size: -; d_call: TRBD1; cdr3_nt: TGCGCCAGCAGCCAAGATGTCACAGGGGCTAATGAAAAACTGTTTTTT; cdr3_aa: CASSQDVTGANEKLFF
v_call: TRBV12-5; j_call: TRBJ1-1; clone_size: few; d_call: TRBD1; cdr3_nt: TGTGCTAGTGGTTCACCAGGGGGTTGGCTCACTGAAGCTTTCTTT; cdr3_aa: CASGSPGGWLTEAFF
v_call: TRBV6-2/TRBV6-3; j_call: TRBJ2-3; clone_size: few; d_call: TRBD1; cdr3_nt: TGTGCCAGCAGGGATCGGACAGGGCGTTTTCGTGATGATACGCAGTATTTT; cdr3_aa: CASRDRTGRFRDDTQYF
v_call: TRBV29-1; j_call: TRBJ1-2; clone_size: -; d_call: -; cdr3_nt: TGCAGCGTGCGGAGGTCGGGAGGCTATGGCTACACCTTC; cdr3_aa: CSVRRSGGYGYTF
v_call: TRBV18; j_call: TRBJ2-1; clone_size: few; d_call: -; cdr3_nt: TGTGCCAGCTCACCACCACCCAGGGATGAGCAGTTCTTC; cdr3_aa: CASSPPPRDEQFF
v_call: TRBV6-5; j_call: TRBJ2-7; clone_size: -; d_call: -; cdr3_nt: TGTGCCAGCAGTTACTCCGTCAGCTACGAGCAGTACTTC; cdr3_aa: CASSYSVSYEQYF
v_call: TRBV12-1; j_call: TRBJ1-4; clone_size: -; d_call: -; cdr3_nt: TGTGCCAGCGTGGAATTTGTAACTAATGAAAAACTGTTTTTT; cdr3_aa: CASVEFVTNEKLFF
v_call: TRBV27; j_call: TRBJ2-1; clone_size: many; d_call: -; cdr3_nt: TGTGCCAGCACCGGGGGATACAATGAGCAGTTCTTC; cdr3_aa: CASTGGYNEQFF
v_call: TRBV11-2; j_call: TRBJ1-3; clone_size: many; d_call: -; cdr3_nt: TGTGCCAGCAGCTCGATTCGGGGACTAGGAAACACCATATATTTT; cdr3_aa: CASSSIRGLGNTIYF
v_call: TRBV15; j_call: TRBJ1-1; clone_size: few; d_call: -; cdr3_nt: TGTGCCACCAGCGGGACGGGGCCAGGGACTGAAGCTTTCTTT; cdr3_aa: CATSGTGPGTEAFF
v_call: TRBV7-2; j_call: TRBJ1-2; clone_size: few; d_call: TRBD1; cdr3_nt: TGTGCCAGCAGCGAAACAGGGGACTATGGCTACACCTTC; cdr3_aa: CASSETGDYGYTF